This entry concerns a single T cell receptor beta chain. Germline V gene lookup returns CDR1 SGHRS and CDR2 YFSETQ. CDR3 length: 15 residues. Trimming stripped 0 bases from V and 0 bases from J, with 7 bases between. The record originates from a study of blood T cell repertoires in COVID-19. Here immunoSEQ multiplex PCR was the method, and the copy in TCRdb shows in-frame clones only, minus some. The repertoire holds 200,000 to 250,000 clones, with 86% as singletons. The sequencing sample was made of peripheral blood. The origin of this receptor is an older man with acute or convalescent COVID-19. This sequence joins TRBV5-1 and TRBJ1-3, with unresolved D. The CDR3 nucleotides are TGCGCCAGCAGCTTGGCGTCGGGCTCTGGAAACACCATATATTTT. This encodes CASSLASGSGNTIYF.